Listed below are T cell receptor beta chains from one sample, sequenced in a study of blood T cell repertoires in COVID-19. TCRdb keeps only in-frame clones here, not all; method: immunoSEQ multiplex PCR. Here the sample spans nearly 350,000 clones, 85% to 90% being singletons. The specimen sequenced was peripheral blood. The receptor source for this set is a woman in her forties or fifties with COVID-19, enrolled during active disease. The CDR3 runs from the conserved cysteine through the conserved F or W. Fields, in order: J gene, D gene, clone size, V gene, CDR3 DNA, CDR3 protein. The D gene is left open where the match is weak. The listing skips clone size in some rows; elsewhere it reads once, few, many or a size class.

j_call: TRBJ2-2
d_call: TRBD2
clone_size: few
v_call: TRBV5-1
cdr3_nt: TGCGCCAGCAGCTTGATGTTTCGAGCGGGAGACACCGGGGAGCTGTTTTTT
cdr3_aa: CASSLMFRAGDTGELFF

j_call: TRBJ1-2
d_call: NA
clone_size: NA
v_call: TRBV6-5
cdr3_nt: TGTGCCAGCAGGGCCGTCTTGTTGTCGTCGGGTGGCTACACCTTC
cdr3_aa: CASRAVLLSSGGYTF

j_call: TRBJ1-2
d_call: TRBD1
clone_size: NA
v_call: TRBV5-4
cdr3_nt: TGTGCCAGCAGCTTGGCCAGGACAGGGGGCGAGGGCTACACCTTC
cdr3_aa: CASSLARTGGEGYTF

j_call: TRBJ2-2
d_call: NA
clone_size: NA
v_call: TRBV7-7
cdr3_nt: TGTGCCAGCAGCAGGAGTGAGTCCGGGGAGCTGTTTTTT
cdr3_aa: CASSRSESGELFF

j_call: TRBJ2-7
d_call: TRBD2
clone_size: NA
v_call: TRBV5-1
cdr3_nt: TGCGCCAGCAGCAAAACGAGACCGGGACTAGGGCACTACGAGCAGTACTTC
cdr3_aa: CASSKTRPGLGHYEQYF

j_call: TRBJ1-6
d_call: NA
clone_size: NA
v_call: TRBV11-2
cdr3_nt: TGTGCCAGCAGCTTAGAAGGCAGGGTAGATTCACCCCTCCACTTT
cdr3_aa: CASSLEGRVDSPLHF

j_call: TRBJ1-4
d_call: NA
clone_size: NA
v_call: TRBV7-2
cdr3_nt: TGTGCCAGCAGCTTAGTATTTCCAACTAATGAAAAACTGTTTTTT
cdr3_aa: CASSLVFPTNEKLFF

j_call: TRBJ1-2
d_call: NA
clone_size: NA
v_call: TRBV29-1
cdr3_nt: TGCAGCGTTGAATATCCCGGGAGATATGGCTACACCTTC
cdr3_aa: CSVEYPGRYGYTF

j_call: TRBJ1-2
d_call: TRBD1
clone_size: NA
v_call: TRBV29-1
cdr3_nt: TGCAGCGTCCTGGACAGGGGGCACTATGGCTACACCTTC
cdr3_aa: CSVLDRGHYGYTF

j_call: TRBJ2-7
d_call: TRBD2
clone_size: NA
v_call: TRBV7-6
cdr3_nt: TGTGCCAGCAGCTTAGACCGGGGACTAGCGGGAGGTTACGAGCAGTACTTC
cdr3_aa: CASSLDRGLAGGYEQYF

j_call: TRBJ1-5
d_call: TRBD1
clone_size: NA
v_call: TRBV18
cdr3_nt: TGTGCCAGCTCACCGGGACAGGGTGGCAATCAGCCCCAGCATTTT
cdr3_aa: CASSPGQGGNQPQHF

j_call: TRBJ1-1
d_call: TRBD1
clone_size: NA
v_call: TRBV6-5
cdr3_nt: TGTGCCAGCACTCCGGGACAGGGACAAACTTTCTTT
cdr3_aa: CASTPGQGQTFF

j_call: TRBJ2-7
d_call: TRBD1
clone_size: NA
v_call: TRBV19
cdr3_nt: TGTGCCAGTAGTATATTACCGGGACAGGCCGCCTACGAGCAGTACTTC
cdr3_aa: CASSILPGQAAYEQYF

j_call: TRBJ1-2
d_call: NA
clone_size: NA
v_call: TRBV5-1
cdr3_nt: TGCGCCAGCAGCACGGACAAGTATGGCTACACCTTC
cdr3_aa: CASSTDKYGYTF

j_call: TRBJ2-2
d_call: NA
clone_size: NA
v_call: TRBV7-3
cdr3_nt: TGTGCCAGCAGCTTCGGCGGGTCGAACACCGGGGAGCTGTTTTTT
cdr3_aa: CASSFGGSNTGELFF

j_call: TRBJ1-4
d_call: TRBD1
clone_size: NA
v_call: TRBV6-6
cdr3_nt: TGTGCCAGCAGTTACGGACAGGGTACTAATGAAAAACTGTTTTTT
cdr3_aa: CASSYGQGTNEKLFF

j_call: TRBJ1-6
d_call: NA
clone_size: NA
v_call: TRBV3-1/TRBV3-2
cdr3_nt: TGTGCCAGCAGCCACCTAGACAATTCACCCCTCCACTTT
cdr3_aa: CASSHLDNSPLHF

j_call: TRBJ2-2
d_call: NA
clone_size: NA
v_call: TRBV28
cdr3_nt: TGTGCCACACAGGGCCCGAACACCGGGGAGCTGTTTTTT
cdr3_aa: CATQGPNTGELFF

j_call: TRBJ2-5
d_call: TRBD2
clone_size: few
v_call: TRBV9
cdr3_nt: TGTGCCAGCAGCACTCGACTAGCGGAAGAGACCCAGTACTTC
cdr3_aa: CASSTRLAEETQYF

j_call: TRBJ1-1
d_call: TRBD1
clone_size: NA
v_call: TRBV19
cdr3_nt: TGTGCCAGTAGTCCTCGCCCGGGACAGGGCACTGAAGCTTTCTTT
cdr3_aa: CASSPRPGQGTEAFF

j_call: TRBJ1-5
d_call: NA
clone_size: NA
v_call: TRBV5-4
cdr3_nt: TGTGCCAGCAGCTTAGGAAGAGGCTTCAATCAGCCCCAGCATTTT
cdr3_aa: CASSLGRGFNQPQHF

j_call: TRBJ2-5
d_call: NA
clone_size: NA
v_call: TRBV5-1
cdr3_nt: TGCGCCAGCAGCTTGAGGGCGGGTGTGTCAAGAGAGACCCAGTACTTC
cdr3_aa: CASSLRAGVSRETQYF

j_call: TRBJ2-1
d_call: TRBD1
clone_size: NA
v_call: TRBV6-1
cdr3_nt: TGTGCCAGCAGTGGTTATAACAGGGGGATCGACAATGAGCAGTTCTTC
cdr3_aa: CASSGYNRGIDNEQFF

j_call: TRBJ1-1
d_call: NA
clone_size: NA
v_call: TRBV24-1
cdr3_nt: TGTGCCACCAGTGATCCCCGGGCCCCGAGGGGGGCTTTCTTT
cdr3_aa: CATSDPRAPRGAFF

j_call: TRBJ2-4
d_call: NA
clone_size: NA
v_call: TRBV9
cdr3_nt: TGTGCCAGCAGCGTGGGGCAGGGGACCGCCAAAAACATTCAGTACTTC
cdr3_aa: CASSVGQGTAKNIQYF

j_call: TRBJ1-1
d_call: NA
clone_size: once
v_call: TRBV12-5
cdr3_nt: TGTGCTAGTGGTTTGGTACTGGGCAGGGCGAACACTGAAGCTTTCTTT
cdr3_aa: CASGLVLGRANTEAFF

j_call: TRBJ1-4
d_call: NA
clone_size: once
v_call: TRBV27
cdr3_nt: TGTGCCAGCAGTCCCCTCGACTCAACTAATGAAAAACTGTTTTTT
cdr3_aa: CASSPLDSTNEKLFF

j_call: TRBJ2-1
d_call: TRBD2
clone_size: NA
v_call: TRBV7-9
cdr3_nt: TGTGCCAGCAGCCCGGAGGGCGGGAGAGTGAACAATGAGCAGTTCTTC
cdr3_aa: CASSPEGGRVNNEQFF

j_call: TRBJ2-7
d_call: NA
clone_size: NA
v_call: TRBV3-1/TRBV3-2
cdr3_nt: TGTGCCAGCAGCCAAGACTCGGACATGAGCTCCTACGAGCAGTACTTC
cdr3_aa: CASSQDSDMSSYEQYF

j_call: TRBJ2-5
d_call: TRBD1
clone_size: NA
v_call: TRBV3-1/TRBV3-2
cdr3_nt: TGTGCCAGCAGCCAAGGTTACCGACAGGGGAACCAAGAGACCCAGTACTTC
cdr3_aa: CASSQGYRQGNQETQYF

j_call: TRBJ2-5
d_call: NA
clone_size: NA
v_call: TRBV5-5
cdr3_nt: TGTGCCAGCAGCTCTATGACAGGAGCGGAGACCCAGTACTTC
cdr3_aa: CASSSMTGAETQYF

j_call: TRBJ1-5
d_call: NA
clone_size: once
v_call: TRBV19
cdr3_nt: TGTGCCAGCTCTCGGGGGGGGCTTGACAATCAGCCCCAGCATTTT
cdr3_aa: CASSRGGLDNQPQHF

j_call: TRBJ2-1
d_call: TRBD1
clone_size: NA
v_call: TRBV6-5
cdr3_nt: TGTGCCAGCAGTTACCCGGCGGGACAGGGGCGCAATGAGCAGTTCTTC
cdr3_aa: CASSYPAGQGRNEQFF

j_call: TRBJ2-4
d_call: NA
clone_size: NA
v_call: TRBV6-5
cdr3_nt: TGTGCCAGCAGTTCTCCGAGGGTTGCCAAAAACATTCAGTACTTC
cdr3_aa: CASSSPRVAKNIQYF

j_call: TRBJ1-1
d_call: NA
clone_size: once
v_call: TRBV12-5
cdr3_nt: TGTGCTAGTGGTTTGGTACTCTCGGGCACTGAAGCTTTCTTT
cdr3_aa: CASGLVLSGTEAFF

j_call: TRBJ1-2
d_call: NA
clone_size: NA
v_call: TRBV5-4
cdr3_nt: TGTGCCAGCAGACGTACAGGGCCTTATGGCTACACCTTC
cdr3_aa: CASRRTGPYGYTF

j_call: TRBJ2-5
d_call: TRBD1
clone_size: NA
v_call: TRBV27
cdr3_nt: TGTGCCAGCAGCCTCCTGGGCAGGGGGCAAGAGACCCAGTACTTC
cdr3_aa: CASSLLGRGQETQYF

j_call: TRBJ2-1
d_call: TRBD2
clone_size: NA
v_call: TRBV19
cdr3_nt: TGTGCCAGTAGTATTTGGGGACTAGCGGGAGAAGTTAAGTACAATGAGCAGTTCTTC
cdr3_aa: CASSIWGLAGEVKYNEQFF

j_call: TRBJ2-5
d_call: TRBD2
clone_size: NA
v_call: TRBV18
cdr3_nt: TGTGCCAGCTCACGAGGGACTACGTTTGAGACCCAGTACTTC
cdr3_aa: CASSRGTTFETQYF

j_call: TRBJ2-3
d_call: TRBD1
clone_size: few
v_call: TRBV10-1
cdr3_nt: TGCGCCAGCAGTGGGACAGGGGACGGTACGCAGTATTTT
cdr3_aa: CASSGTGDGTQYF

j_call: TRBJ1-2
d_call: NA
clone_size: NA
v_call: TRBV4-3
cdr3_nt: TGCGCCAGCAGCCAAGATCGTCCAGACTACCTCTATGGCTACACCTTC
cdr3_aa: CASSQDRPDYLYGYTF

j_call: TRBJ2-2
d_call: TRBD1
clone_size: NA
v_call: TRBV5-1
cdr3_nt: TGCGCCAGCAGCCTGGGACAGTCGAACACCGGGGAGCTGTTTTTT
cdr3_aa: CASSLGQSNTGELFF

j_call: TRBJ2-7
d_call: NA
clone_size: NA
v_call: TRBV11-2
cdr3_nt: TGTGCCAGCAGCTCAGGACTGGCCTACGAGCAGTACTTC
cdr3_aa: CASSSGLAYEQYF

j_call: TRBJ2-1
d_call: TRBD2
clone_size: NA
v_call: TRBV5-6
cdr3_nt: TGTGCCAGCAGCCCGGACGGACTAGCGCGGGGGTCCTACAATGAGCAGTTCTTC
cdr3_aa: CASSPDGLARGSYNEQFF